This is a list of T cell receptor beta chains from one sample in a study of cytomegalovirus exposure and HLA in healthy donors. The method was immunoSEQ multiplex PCR; TCRdb's version includes in-frame clones alone and lacks a portion of them. The table has about 200,000 clones, 70% to 85% seen once. Sequencing was performed on PBMCs. These TCRs come from a woman under 40 in good health and CMV-seropositive. Both conserved end residues are part of each CDR3. D genes are given only for firm matches. Part of the rows lack a size; the others show once, few, many or a class for expanded clones.

D gene: TRBD1
clone size: -
V gene: TRBV9
J gene: TRBJ2-7
CDR3 protein: CASSRQPGQGLEQYF
CDR3 DNA: TGTGCCAGCAGCAGACAGCCGGGACAGGGACTCGAGCAGTACTTC

D gene: -
clone size: few
V gene: TRBV6-1
J gene: TRBJ2-3
CDR3 protein: CASSSQRRGADTQYF
CDR3 DNA: TGTGCCAGCAGTTCTCAACGGCGCGGTGCAGATACGCAGTATTTT

D gene: TRBD2
clone size: -
V gene: TRBV9
J gene: TRBJ2-7
CDR3 protein: CASSPRLAGSEQYF
CDR3 DNA: TGTGCCAGCAGCCCGAGACTAGCGGGAAGCGAGCAGTACTTC

D gene: TRBD1
clone size: once
V gene: TRBV23-1
J gene: TRBJ2-7
CDR3 protein: CASSFATGRTYEQYF
CDR3 DNA: TGCGCCAGCAGTTTTGCGACAGGGAGAACCTACGAGCAGTACTTC

D gene: TRBD1
clone size: -
V gene: TRBV7-2
J gene: TRBJ1-2
CDR3 protein: CASSLQGDYGYTF
CDR3 DNA: TGTGCCAGCAGCTTACAGGGGGACTATGGCTACACCTTC

D gene: TRBD1
clone size: -
V gene: TRBV18
J gene: TRBJ2-1
CDR3 protein: CASSPGTGGREQFF
CDR3 DNA: TGTGCCAGCTCACCGGGGACAGGTGGGAGAGAGCAGTTCTTC

D gene: -
clone size: few
V gene: TRBV5-6
J gene: TRBJ1-2
CDR3 protein: CASSFGVGYTF
CDR3 DNA: TGTGCCAGCAGCTTCGGGGTAGGCTACACCTTC

D gene: -
clone size: -
V gene: TRBV9
J gene: TRBJ1-1
CDR3 protein: CASSVGGQNTEAFF
CDR3 DNA: TGTGCCAGCAGCGTAGGGGGACAGAACACTGAAGCTTTCTTT

D gene: TRBD2
clone size: few
V gene: TRBV4-3
J gene: TRBJ2-1
CDR3 protein: CASSQDWAGGYEQFF
CDR3 DNA: TGCGCCAGCAGCCAAGACTGGGCGGGAGGGTATGAGCAGTTCTTC

D gene: -
clone size: -
V gene: TRBV2
J gene: TRBJ1-1
CDR3 protein: CASSSGSNTEAFF
CDR3 DNA: TGTGCCAGCAGTTCAGGGTCCAACACTGAAGCTTTCTTT

D gene: -
clone size: -
V gene: TRBV28
J gene: TRBJ2-3
CDR3 protein: CASLGSPTDTQYF
CDR3 DNA: TGTGCCAGCTTGGGGAGCCCCACAGATACGCAGTATTTT

D gene: TRBD1
clone size: -
V gene: TRBV10-3
J gene: TRBJ1-3
CDR3 protein: CAIMARGQAPFGNTIYF
CDR3 DNA: TGTGCCATCATGGCTAGAGGACAGGCTCCCTTTGGAAACACCATATATTTT

D gene: TRBD1
clone size: -
V gene: TRBV5-1
J gene: TRBJ1-2
CDR3 protein: CASSSSSIPGGDGYTF
CDR3 DNA: TGCGCCAGCAGCTCATCATCAATTCCAGGGGGCGACGGCTACACCTTC

D gene: TRBD1
clone size: -
V gene: TRBV5-6
J gene: TRBJ1-4
CDR3 protein: CASSLGQGDEKLFF
CDR3 DNA: TGTGCCAGCAGCTTGGGACAGGGGGATGAAAAACTGTTTTTT

D gene: TRBD2
clone size: -
V gene: TRBV7-9
J gene: TRBJ2-3
CDR3 protein: CASSLGPAGAGADTQYF
CDR3 DNA: TGTGCCAGCAGCCTAGGGCCCGCGGGAGCGGGGGCAGATACGCAGTATTTT

D gene: TRBD1
clone size: once
V gene: TRBV7-2
J gene: TRBJ1-1
CDR3 protein: CASSPHWSRGPTRAFF
CDR3 DNA: TGTGCCAGCAGCCCCCATTGGAGCAGGGGGCCCACAAGGGCTTTCTTT

D gene: -
clone size: -
V gene: TRBV5-4
J gene: TRBJ1-3
CDR3 protein: CASSFTRGHGFIAGNTIYF
CDR3 DNA: TGTGCCAGCAGCTTCACGAGAGGGCACGGGTTTATAGCTGGAAACACCATATATTTT

D gene: -
clone size: -
V gene: TRBV6-5
J gene: TRBJ2-2
CDR3 protein: CASSRRGHTGELFF
CDR3 DNA: TGTGCCAGCAGTAGGCGGGGTCACACCGGGGAGCTGTTTTTT

D gene: -
clone size: -
V gene: TRBV7-2
J gene: TRBJ2-5
CDR3 protein: CASSYRQAQETQYF
CDR3 DNA: TGTGCCAGCAGTTATAGACAGGCACAAGAGACCCAGTACTTC

D gene: -
clone size: -
V gene: TRBV7-8
J gene: TRBJ2-7
CDR3 protein: CASSLGGPAGGEQYF
CDR3 DNA: TGTGCCAGCAGCTTAGGGGGGCCCGCCGGGGGGGAGCAGTACTTC

D gene: TRBD2
clone size: -
V gene: TRBV7-9
J gene: TRBJ2-5
CDR3 protein: CASSRTSGSQETQYF
CDR3 DNA: TGTGCCAGCAGCCGGACTAGCGGATCTCAAGAGACCCAGTACTTC

D gene: TRBD1
clone size: once
V gene: TRBV2
J gene: TRBJ1-6
CDR3 protein: CASSERGLGLNSPLHF
CDR3 DNA: TGTGCCAGCAGTGAAAGGGGGCTGGGTCTGAATTCACCCCTCCACTTT

D gene: -
clone size: -
V gene: TRBV7-8
J gene: TRBJ2-3
CDR3 protein: CASSLPQRRPLDF
CDR3 DNA: TGTGCCAGCAGCTTACCCCAGCGACGGCCTCTGGATTTT

D gene: -
clone size: -
V gene: TRBV5-1
J gene: TRBJ2-7
CDR3 protein: CASSLALLGGGYEQYF
CDR3 DNA: TGCGCCAGCAGCTTGGCCCTCCTCGGGGGAGGATACGAGCAGTACTTC

D gene: -
clone size: -
V gene: TRBV5-5
J gene: TRBJ2-7
CDR3 protein: CASSSDRQRSSYEQYF
CDR3 DNA: TGTGCCAGCAGCTCGGATCGGCAGAGGAGCTCCTACGAGCAGTACTTC

D gene: TRBD1
clone size: -
V gene: TRBV7-9
J gene: TRBJ1-5
CDR3 protein: CASSLGGTGGEAQHF
CDR3 DNA: TGTGCCAGCAGCTTAGGGGGTACAGGGGGCGAGGCCCAGCATTTT

D gene: -
clone size: -
V gene: TRBV2
J gene: TRBJ2-1
CDR3 protein: CASSERLTGSSYNEQFF
CDR3 DNA: TGTGCCAGCAGTGAACGTTTAACCGGGAGCTCCTACAATGAGCAGTTCTTC

D gene: TRBD1
clone size: few
V gene: TRBV7-2
J gene: TRBJ1-3
CDR3 protein: CASSLGWTGGGNTIYF
CDR3 DNA: TGTGCCAGCAGCTTAGGTTGGACAGGGGGAGGAAACACCATATATTTT

D gene: TRBD2
clone size: few
V gene: TRBV19
J gene: TRBJ2-2
CDR3 protein: CASQTSGGAWELFF
CDR3 DNA: TGTGCCAGTCAGACTAGCGGGGGGGCTTGGGAGCTGTTTTTT

D gene: TRBD2
clone size: -
V gene: TRBV18
J gene: TRBJ2-1
CDR3 protein: CASSDTSGTPYNEQFF
CDR3 DNA: TGTGCCAGCTCCGATACTAGCGGGACCCCCTACAATGAGCAGTTCTTC

D gene: -
clone size: -
V gene: TRBV7-6
J gene: TRBJ2-3
CDR3 protein: CASSLAGAPPITDTQYF
CDR3 DNA: TGTGCCAGCAGCTTAGCGGGGGCCCCACCGATCACAGATACGCAGTATTTT

D gene: TRBD2
clone size: once
V gene: TRBV12-5
J gene: TRBJ2-5
CDR3 protein: CASGLVPSAGGPETQYF
CDR3 DNA: TGTGCTAGTGGTTTGGTACCCTCTGCGGGAGGGCCTGAGACCCAGTACTTC

D gene: TRBD2
clone size: -
V gene: TRBV19
J gene: TRBJ2-7
CDR3 protein: CASHAGGAPYEQYF
CDR3 DNA: TGTGCCAGCCACGCCGGGGGGGCCCCCTACGAGCAGTACTTC

D gene: -
clone size: -
V gene: TRBV27
J gene: TRBJ2-7
CDR3 protein: CASSLIQGFSYEQYF
CDR3 DNA: TGTGCCAGCAGCCTCATTCAGGGATTCTCCTACGAGCAGTACTTC

D gene: TRBD1
clone size: few
V gene: TRBV7-8
J gene: TRBJ1-2
CDR3 protein: CASSLAIGRTGGSYTF
CDR3 DNA: TGTGCCAGCAGCTTAGCGATCGGCCGGACAGGGGGGAGCTACACCTTC